This T cell receptor (beta chain) was sequenced in a study of beta chain features in type 1 diabetes. Germline V gene data show CDR1 as SGHTA and CDR2 as FQGTGA. The CDR3 spans 14 residues. After removal of 5 bases from V and 7 bases from J, the junction contained 7 bases not matched to a gene. As every portion of the isolated RNA was reverse transcribed, the sequencing read expressed TCRB transcripts. Measured with immunoSEQ multiplex PCR; TCRdb has only the in-frame clones, and not every one. The table records around 350,000 clones, around 12% of them present only once. This clone was recorded a few times.

The chain uses TRBV7-3 and TRBJ1-5; the match to TRBD1 covers 8 bases. The sequenced sample was naive CD4+ T cells from blood. This sequence originates from a man younger than 35 in good health. The CDR3 loop reads CASSRQGRGQPQHF. CDR3 nucleotide sequence: TGTGCCAGCAGCCGACAGGGGCGCGGGCAGCCCCAGCATTTT.